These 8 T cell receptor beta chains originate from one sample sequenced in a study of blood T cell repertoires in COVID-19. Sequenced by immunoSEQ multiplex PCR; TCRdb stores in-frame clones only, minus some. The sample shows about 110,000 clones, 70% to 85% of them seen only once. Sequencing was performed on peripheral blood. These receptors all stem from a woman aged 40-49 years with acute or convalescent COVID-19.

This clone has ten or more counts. In DNA form, the CDR3 reads TGTGCCAGCTCACCAGGAGGGGAGGACTATGGCTACACCTTC. Encoded protein: CASSPGGEDYGYTF. The rearrangement joins TRBV18 to TRBJ1-2, with a weak D call TRBD1 (5 bases). The CDR3 consists of 14 residues. Trimming took 2 bases from V and 3 from J, leaving 10 bases between them. The germline gives CDR1 KGHSH, CDR2 LQKENI.

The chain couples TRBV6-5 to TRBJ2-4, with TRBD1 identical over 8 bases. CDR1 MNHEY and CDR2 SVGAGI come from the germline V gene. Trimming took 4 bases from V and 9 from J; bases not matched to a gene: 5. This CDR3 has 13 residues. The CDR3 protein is CASSSTGVGIQYF. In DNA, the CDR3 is TGTGCCAGCAGTTCGACAGGGGTCGGCATTCAGTACTTC.

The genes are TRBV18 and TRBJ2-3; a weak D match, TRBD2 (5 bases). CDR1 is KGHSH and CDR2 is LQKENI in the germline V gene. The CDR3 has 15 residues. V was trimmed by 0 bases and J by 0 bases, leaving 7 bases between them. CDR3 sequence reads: CASSPPRGSTDTQYF. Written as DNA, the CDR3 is TGTGCCAGCTCACCACCGAGAGGGAGCACAGATACGCAGTATTTT. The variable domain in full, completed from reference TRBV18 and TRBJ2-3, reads NAGVMQNPRHLVRRRGQEARLRCSPMKGHSHVYWYRQLPEEGLKFMVYLQKENIIDESGMPKERFSAEFPKEGPSILRIQQVVRGDSAAYFCASSPPRGSTDTQYFGPGTRLTVL.

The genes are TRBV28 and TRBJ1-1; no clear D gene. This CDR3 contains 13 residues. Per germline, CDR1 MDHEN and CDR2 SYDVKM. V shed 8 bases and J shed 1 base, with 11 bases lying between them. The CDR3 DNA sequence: TGTGCCAGCCATGCGACACCGAACACTGAAGCTTTCTTT. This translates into CASHATPNTEAFF.

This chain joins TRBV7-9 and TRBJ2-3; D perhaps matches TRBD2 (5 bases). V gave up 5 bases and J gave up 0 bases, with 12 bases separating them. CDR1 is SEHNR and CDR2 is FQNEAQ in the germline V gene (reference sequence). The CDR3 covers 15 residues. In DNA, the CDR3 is TGTGCCAGCAGCACGAGGGCCTTTAGCACAGATACGCAGTATTTT. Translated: CASSTRAFSTDTQYF. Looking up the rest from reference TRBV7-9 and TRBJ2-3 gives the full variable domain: DTGVSQNPRHKITKRGQNVTFRCDPISEHNRLYWYRQTLGQGPEFLTYFQNEAQLEKSRLLSDRFSAERPKGSFSTLEIQRTEQGDSAMYLCASSTRAFSTDTQYFGPGTRLTVL.

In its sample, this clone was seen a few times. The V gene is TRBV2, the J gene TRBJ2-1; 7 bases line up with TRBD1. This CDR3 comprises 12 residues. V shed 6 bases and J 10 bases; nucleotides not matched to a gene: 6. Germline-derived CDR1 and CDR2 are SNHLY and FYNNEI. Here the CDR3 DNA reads TGTGCCAGCAGCGGGGACAGTTGGGAGCAGTTCTTC. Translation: CASSGDSWEQFF.

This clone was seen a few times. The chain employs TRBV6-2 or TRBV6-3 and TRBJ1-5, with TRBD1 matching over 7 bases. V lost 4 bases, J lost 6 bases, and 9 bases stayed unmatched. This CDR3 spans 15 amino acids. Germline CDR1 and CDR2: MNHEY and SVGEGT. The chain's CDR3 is CASSWQGGFGQPQHF. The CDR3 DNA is TGTGCCAGCAGTTGGCAGGGGGGATTTGGTCAGCCCCAGCATTTT.

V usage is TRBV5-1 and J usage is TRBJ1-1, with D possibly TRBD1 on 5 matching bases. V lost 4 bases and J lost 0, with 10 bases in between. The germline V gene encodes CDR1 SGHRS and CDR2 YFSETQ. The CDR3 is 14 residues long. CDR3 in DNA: TGCGCCAGCAGCCCGGGACTTATGAACACTGAAGCTTTCTTT. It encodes CASSPGLMNTEAFF.